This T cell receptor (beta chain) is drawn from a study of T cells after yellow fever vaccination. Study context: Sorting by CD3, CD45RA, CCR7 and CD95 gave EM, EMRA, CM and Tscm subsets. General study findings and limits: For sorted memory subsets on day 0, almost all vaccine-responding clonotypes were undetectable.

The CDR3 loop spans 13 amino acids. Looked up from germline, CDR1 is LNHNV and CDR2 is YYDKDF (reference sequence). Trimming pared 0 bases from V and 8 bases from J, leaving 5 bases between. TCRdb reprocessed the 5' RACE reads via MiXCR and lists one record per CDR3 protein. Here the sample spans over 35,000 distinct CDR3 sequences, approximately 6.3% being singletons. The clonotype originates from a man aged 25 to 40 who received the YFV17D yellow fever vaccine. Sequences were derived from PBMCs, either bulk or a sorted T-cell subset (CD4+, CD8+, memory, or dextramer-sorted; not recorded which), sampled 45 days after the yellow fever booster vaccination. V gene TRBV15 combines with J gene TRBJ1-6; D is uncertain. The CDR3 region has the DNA TGTGCCACCAGCAGAGAACCTTATTCACCCCTCCACTTT. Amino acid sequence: CATSREPYSPLHF.